This is a list of T cell receptor beta chains from one sample in a study of cytomegalovirus exposure and HLA in healthy donors. The data were produced by immunoSEQ multiplex PCR, yet TCRdb's version contains in-frame clones alone and is incomplete. The table shows about 110,000 clones, with about 60% occurring only once. Sequencing input: PBMCs. The receptors were gathered from a young woman in good health and CMV-seronegative. CDR3s include the opening cysteine and the closing phenylalanine or tryptophan. The order of the fields is J gene, clone size, D gene, V gene, CDR3 protein, CDR3 DNA. D genes are given only for firm matches. The size entry is marked missing in some rows and otherwise reads once, few, many or a size class.

TRBJ1-1	-	-	TRBV19	CASSGHLNTEAFF	TGTGCCAGCTCGGGACACCTAAACACTGAAGCTTTCTTT
TRBJ1-2	few	-	TRBV6-5	CASRTGGGYTF	TGTGCCAGCAGGACAGGTGGGGGCTACACCTTC
TRBJ2-5	few	TRBD2	TRBV19	CASSSQVGLAAPRETQYF	TGTGCCAGTAGTTCACAGGTTGGACTAGCGGCGCCTCGAGAGACCCAGTACTTC
TRBJ2-7	few	TRBD1	TRBV7-9	CASSLSTWNTGGDSYEQYF	TGTGCCAGCAGCCTCTCGACCTGGAACACAGGGGGTGACTCCTACGAGCAGTACTTC
TRBJ1-5	-	TRBD1	TRBV7-8	CASSRARFGDRGGNQPQHF	TGTGCCAGCAGCCGGGCCAGGTTCGGGGACAGGGGAGGAAATCAGCCCCAGCATTTT
TRBJ2-6	-	-	TRBV28	CASTSGLGGVGANVLTF	TGTGCCAGCACCTCAGGGCTCGGCGGAGTTGGGGCCAACGTCCTGACTTTC
TRBJ2-1	once	-	TRBV6-1	CASSEGLYNEQFF	TGTGCCAGCAGTGAGGGCCTCTACAATGAGCAGTTCTTC
TRBJ1-2	-	TRBD1	TRBV6-5	CASSGWTGEDGYTF	TGTGCCAGCAGTGGCTGGACAGGGGAGGATGGCTACACCTTC
TRBJ2-7	-	TRBD1	TRBV28	CASSTPTGNEQYF	TGTGCCAGCAGTACCCCGACAGGGAACGAGCAGTACTTC
TRBJ2-7	-	TRBD1	TRBV6-5	CASSSRTGLGYEQYF	TGTGCCAGCAGTTCGAGGACAGGGCTCGGATACGAGCAGTACTTC
TRBJ2-5	-	-	TRBV11-3	CASSLGGQQETQYF	TGTGCCAGCAGCTTAGGGGGGCAGCAAGAGACCCAGTACTTC
TRBJ2-7	-	TRBD2	TRBV27	CASSETSGIPAYEQYF	TGTGCCAGCAGTGAGACTAGCGGGATTCCCGCCTACGAGCAGTACTTC
TRBJ1-4	-	-	TRBV4-3	CASSQAKRFNEKLFF	TGCGCCAGCAGCCAAGCGAAGAGATTTAATGAAAAACTGTTTTTT
TRBJ1-1	-	-	TRBV28	CASKELGENTEAFF	TGTGCCAGCAAAGAGTTAGGGGAGAACACTGAAGCTTTCTTT
TRBJ2-1	-	TRBD2	TRBV7-3	CASSSVGGGGYNEQFF	TGTGCCAGCAGCTCGGTCGGCGGGGGTGGCTACAATGAGCAGTTCTTC
TRBJ2-5	-	-	TRBV5-1	CASSLVASSIETQYF	TGCGCCAGCAGCTTGGTGGCTAGCTCGATAGAGACCCAGTACTTC
TRBJ2-1	-	-	TRBV15	CATSNRGEQFF	TGTGCCACCAGCAACCGGGGTGAGCAGTTCTTC
TRBJ2-2	-	-	TRBV28	CASSLRTGELFF	TGTGCCAGCAGTTTACGCACCGGGGAGCTGTTTTTT
TRBJ2-7	-	TRBD2	TRBV10-3	CAISESVLRGRAGHEQYF	TGTGCCATCAGTGAGTCCGTCCTTCGCGGGAGGGCCGGCCACGAGCAGTACTTC
TRBJ1-4	once	TRBD1	TRBV5-1	CASSLRTGGYEKLFF	TGCGCCAGCAGCTTGAGGACAGGGGGCTATGAAAAACTGTTTTTT
TRBJ1-1	-	TRBD1	TRBV28	CASSQGAGTEAFF	TGTGCCAGCAGTCAGGGGGCCGGCACTGAAGCTTTCTTT
TRBJ2-3	-	-	TRBV7-9	CASSLVRTVGLDTQYF	TGTGCCAGCAGCTTAGTCAGGACAGTAGGATTAGATACGCAGTATTTT
TRBJ1-1	-	-	TRBV7-2	CASSLEGMNSYGYTEAFF	TGTGCCAGCAGCTTAGAGGGGATGAACTCCTACGGGTACACTGAAGCTTTCTTT
TRBJ1-1	few	-	TRBV7-9	CASSPLLSGFTEAFF	TGTGCCAGCAGCCCTCTCCTCTCGGGTTTCACTGAAGCTTTCTTT
TRBJ2-3	once	TRBD2	TRBV11-2	CASSQRVAGGTDTQYF	TGTGCCAGCAGCCAGAGAGTAGCGGGAGGCACAGATACGCAGTATTTT
TRBJ1-1	-	-	TRBV14	CASSQVGQVGTEAFF	TGTGCCAGCAGCCAAGTAGGCCAGGTTGGCACTGAAGCTTTCTTT
TRBJ1-1	-	TRBD1	TRBV10-3	CAISDRQGVNTEAFF	TGTGCCATCAGCGATCGACAGGGGGTGAACACTGAAGCTTTCTTT
TRBJ2-7	-	TRBD2	TRBV27	CASSLYATSGYEQYF	TGTGCCAGCAGTTTATACGCGACTAGCGGATACGAGCAGTACTTC
TRBJ1-2	-	-	TRBV5-6	CASSWNRANYGYTF	TGTGCCAGCAGCTGGAACAGAGCTAACTATGGCTACACCTTC